One sample yielded the 20 T cell receptor beta chains listed below, sequenced in a study of human T cells and chemical hapten exposure. The time point is: patch test 1, 2 weeks after DPC sensitization. Noted treatment: therapeutic diphenylcyclopropenone sensitization with weekly scalp DPC. TCRdb used MiXCR to reprocess the RACE reads, holding one entry per CDR3 protein. The table lists roughly 380,000 distinct CDR3 sequences, roughly 4.8% of them singletons. The sequences come from whole blood, collected in connection with sensitization to the hapten diphenylcyclopropenone (DPC). The receptors were gathered from a woman in her forties or fifties with alopecia areata. Some clones in this sample may be carry-over from other donors' samples.

This clonotype has a count of ten or more. The chain is built from TRBV6-1 and TRBJ1-5; 7 bases are shared with TRBD1. CDR1 is MNHNS, CDR2 SASEGT, per germline. V was clipped by 6 bases and J by 0 bases; unmatched bases: 11. This CDR3 comprises 17 residues. The CDR3 region has the DNA TGTGCCAGCAGACTTCAACAGGGGATGGATAGCAATCAGCCCCAGCATTTT. Translation: CASRLQQGMDSNQPQHF.

The chain carries TRBV14 and TRBJ2-2; 10 bases map to TRBD1. The CDR3 consists of 13 residues. Germline loops: CDR1 SGHDN, CDR2 FVKESK. The CDR3 region is CASGTGATGELFF. CDR3 DNA: TGTGCGAGCGGGACAGGGGCGACCGGGGAGCTGTTTTTT.

This clonotype was counted at least ten times. The V and J genes are TRBV9 and TRBJ1-5; 8 bases align to TRBD1. Unmatched junction bases numbered 8, after V lost 5 bases and J lost 4 bases. Germline lookup yields CDR1 SGDLS and CDR2 YYNGEE. The CDR3 length is 15 residues. CDR3 nucleotides: TGTGCCAGCAGTCCCGGACAGGGAGTAAATCAGCCCCAGCATTTT. This codes for CASSPGQGVNQPQHF.

Points on this clonotype: This may be a read error, as it is one base from a much larger clone. The rearrangement links TRBV4-3 to TRBJ1-6; D gene unclear. The CDR3 spans 12 residues. Germline V gene sequence: CDR1 LGHNA, CDR2 YSLEER. CDR3 nucleotide sequence: TGCGCCAGCAGCCTAGCAGGCTCACCCATCCACTTT. Amino acids: CASSLAGSPIHF.

The table lists this clonotype with many counts. The rearrangement joins TRBV29-1 to TRBJ1-4, with D uncertain. Trimming took off 4 bases at V and 0 bases at J, with 9 bases between the two ends. Germline lookup yields CDR1 SQVTM and CDR2 ANQGSEA. The CDR3 is 14 amino acids. CDR3 DNA: TGCAGCGTTGTCGGTCCGGCAACTAATGAAAAACTGTTTTTT. Translating it yields CSVVGPATNEKLFF.

The gene calls are TRBV4-1 and TRBJ2-3; D gene unclear. Trimming pared 3 bases from V and 7 bases from J, leaving 11 bases between. The CDR3 sequence is 13 residues long. Per germline, CDR1 MGHRA and CDR2 YSYEKL. CDR3 sequence: CASSQPGRNTQYF. The CDR3 region has the DNA TGCGCCAGCAGCCAGCCCGGACGGAATACGCAGTATTTT.

This clonotype was observed at least ten times. This sequence joins TRBV4-1 and TRBJ2-3, with 10 bases that match TRBD2. Germline V CDR1 and CDR2: MGHRA, YSYEKL. Losses at the gene ends were 0 bases for V and 2 bases for J; bases not matched to a gene: 2. This CDR3 has 16 residues. Here the CDR3 DNA reads TGCGCCAGCAGCCAAGAACTAGCGGGGCACACAGATACGCAGTATTTT. Protein: CASSQELAGHTDTQYF.

This clonotype was seen repeatedly, ten times or more. The chain couples TRBV24-1 to TRBJ2-1; D ambiguous. Trimming left V 0 bases short and J 6 bases short, with 11 bases between. The germline gives CDR1 KGHDR, CDR2 SFDVKD. This CDR3 contains 15 residues. Here the CDR3 reads CATSDLGRIFNEQFF. The CDR3 DNA sequence: TGTGCCACCAGTGATTTGGGACGGATTTTCAATGAGCAGTTCTTC.

A few counts support this clonotype. This chain uses TRBV24-1 with TRBJ1-1; D remains ambiguous. Germline CDR1 KGHDR, CDR2 SFDVKD. The CDR3 consists of 15 residues. V lost 5 bases and J lost 0, with 12 bases in between. CDR3 nucleotides: TGTGCCACCAGTGGTTCGGTCCCCATGAACACTGAAGCTTTCTTT. Amino acids: CATSGSVPMNTEAFF.

This clonotype has at least ten counts. This chain links TRBV12-5 with TRBJ2-1; D is unclear. Germline CDR1 LGHNT, CDR2 FRNRAP. V shed 3 bases and J shed 14 bases, with 11 bases lying between them. This CDR3 region has 11 residues. The CDR3 reads CASGLGLEKFF. Written as DNA, the CDR3 is TGTGCTAGTGGTTTAGGGTTAGAGAAGTTCTTC.

This clonotype has just a few counts. One junction end does not reproduce the germline sequence, and a read error may be involved. This chain joins TRBV20-1 and TRBJ2-5, with D maybe TRBD1 (5 bases). This CDR3 contains 11 residues. Germline-derived CDR1 and CDR2 are DFQATT and SNEGSKA (reference sequence). CDR3 protein: CSAGHQETQYF. As DNA, the CDR3 is TGCAGTGCTGGACACCAGGAGACCCAGTACTTC.

Ten or more counts support this clonotype. The V call is TRBV7-9, the J call TRBJ1-4; TRBD1 is a possible D gene (5 bases). The CDR3 has 12 amino acids. V lost 5 bases to trimming and J lost 7 bases, with 8 bases between them. Germline-derived CDR1 and CDR2 are SEHNR and FQNEAQ (reference sequence). The CDR3 sequence is CASSLDSEKLFF. The DNA for the CDR3 is TGTGCCAGCAGCCTCGACAGTGAAAAACTGTTTTTT.

In this sample, this clonotype turned up a few times. The rearrangement joins TRBV29-1 to TRBJ1-1; D is unresolved. The CDR3 covers 14 residues. Germline V gene sequence: CDR1 SQVTM, CDR2 ANQGSEA. The V and J ends lost 1 base and 7 bases respectively, with 16 bases between them. CDR3 bases: TGCAGCGTTGAAGGGTTCGGAGGCGAGGGTGAAGCTTTCTTT. Its translation is CSVEGFGGEGEAFF.

The chain couples TRBV29-1 to TRBJ2-1; D uncertain. CDR1 is SQVTM, CDR2 ANQGSEA, per germline. V shed 6 bases and J shed 7 bases, with 7 bases lying between them. CDR3 size: 10 residues. The CDR3 region has the DNA TGCAGCGTCTCCCTGAATGAGCAGTTCTTC. Its translation is CSVSLNEQFF.

This clonotype was counted only a few times. This sequence joins TRBV28 and TRBJ2-3; D unresolved. CDR1 is MDHEN and CDR2 is SYDVKM in the germline V gene. The CDR3 length is 13 residues. The V and J ends lost 2 bases and 4 bases respectively, with 7 bases between them. The CDR3 spells CASSLNNADTQYF. The CDR3 DNA is TGTGCCAGCAGTTTAAACAATGCAGATACGCAGTATTTT.

In this sample, this clonotype turned up many times. The rearrangement uses TRBV12-3 or TRBV12-4 and TRBJ1-1; D call uncertain. V shed 6 bases and J shed 3 bases, with 5 bases lying between them. CDR3 size: 11 residues. CDR3 amino acids: CASSGDTEAFF. CDR3 nucleotide sequence: TGTGCCAGCAGCGGGGACACTGAAGCTTTCTTT.

This clonotype came up many times. The chain is built from TRBV24-1 and TRBJ2-1; 9 bases map to TRBD1. Germline-derived CDR1 and CDR2 are KGHDR and SFDVKD. The CDR3 has 15 amino acids. V lost 4 bases to trimming and J lost 7 bases; unmatched junction nucleotides: 7. The CDR3 nucleotides read TGTGCCACCAGTGAGCCGACAGGGGGAGGAAATGAGCAGTTCTTC. The encoded protein is CATSEPTGGGNEQFF.

This clonotype was picked up many times. The V and J genes are TRBV5-5 and TRBJ2-3, with 9 bases matching TRBD2. The CDR3 extends over 16 amino acids. Germline V CDR1 and CDR2: SGHKS, YYEKEE (reference sequence). After removal of 7 bases from V and 7 bases from J, the junction contained 16 bases not matched to a gene. For the CDR3, the DNA is TGTGCCAGCGGCAAGCTTAGTGGCGGGGGGGCGCATACGCAGTATTTT. Amino acid sequence: CASGKLSGGGAHTQYF.

In its sample, this clonotype was seen many times. V gene TRBV11-2 combines with J gene TRBJ2-5; tentative D call: TRBD2 (6 bases). This CDR3 spans 14 amino acids. V was shortened by 5 bases and J by 2 bases, with 12 bases between the two germline ends. The germline gives CDR1 SGHAT, CDR2 FQNNGV. The CDR3 nucleotides read TGTGCCAGCAGCCGCGGGAACCTTCAAGAGACCCAGTACTTC. Translated, it gives CASSRGNLQETQYF.

On this clonotype: The conserved closing phenylalanine or tryptophan is absent in this CDR3, likely reflecting a read error. The DNA is left out, because the CDR3 cannot be placed on it with certainty; the CDR3 is given as TCRdb lists it. This sequence joins TRBV9 and TRBJ2-7. Germline V gene sequence: CDR1 SGDLS, CDR2 YYNGEE. Ends included, the CDR3 has 12 residues. The CDR3 sequence: CASSGPQRGLGL.